The clone carrying this TCR beta chain showed up just a few times. The data derive from a study of T cells in Graves' hyperthyroidism and ophthalmopathy. This CDR3 is 15 amino acids long. Germline V lookup: CDR1 MNHEY, CDR2 SVGEGT. V shed 6 bases, J shed 4 bases, and the junction held 5 bases outside the gene matches. Amplified TCR beta CDR3 regions came from RNA transcripts. First-round RT-PCR of the TCR CDR3 relied on the HTBI primer set. TCRdb reanalysed the multiplex PCR reads using MiXCR and keeps one entry per CDR3 protein. In the table there are approximately 330,000 distinct CDR3 sequences, approximately 18% of which are singletons.

The sequence derives from a woman aged 45-60 years with Graves' hyperthyroidism. Sequencing input: blood. The V and J genes are TRBV6-2 or TRBV6-3 and TRBJ2-6; TRBD1 agrees at 8 bases. For the CDR3, the DNA is TGTGCCAGCAGATCAGGGGGCGCGGGGGCCAACGTCCTGACTTTC. Its protein is CASRSGGAGANVLTF.